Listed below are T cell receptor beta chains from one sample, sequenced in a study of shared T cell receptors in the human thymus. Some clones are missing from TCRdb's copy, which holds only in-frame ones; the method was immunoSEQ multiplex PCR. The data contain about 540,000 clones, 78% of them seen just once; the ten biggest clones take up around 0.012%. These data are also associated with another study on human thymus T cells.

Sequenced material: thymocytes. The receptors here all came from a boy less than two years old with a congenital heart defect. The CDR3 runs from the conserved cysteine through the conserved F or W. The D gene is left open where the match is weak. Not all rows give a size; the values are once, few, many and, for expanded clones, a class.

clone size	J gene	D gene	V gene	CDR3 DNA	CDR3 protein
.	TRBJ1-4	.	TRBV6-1	TGTGCCAGCAGTGAAGTGGTTGCGCCCGGTGAAAAACTGTTTTTT	CASSEVVAPGEKLFF
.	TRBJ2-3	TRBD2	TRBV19	TGTGCCAGTAGTAGCCCTCGCCTGGCTAGCGGGAGTGTAGATACGCAGTATTTT	CASSSPRLASGSVDTQYF
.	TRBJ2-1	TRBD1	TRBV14	TGTGCCAGCAGCCAAGGACCCCCTAGGGGGCTCAATGAGCAGTTCTTC	CASSQGPPRGLNEQFF
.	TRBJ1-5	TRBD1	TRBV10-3	TGTGCCATCAGTGAGGGACAGGGGGTAGGTCAGCCCCAGCATTTT	CAISEGQGVGQPQHF
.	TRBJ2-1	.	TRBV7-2	TGTGCCAGCAGCTTAGGGAAAGCAGGGGACCTATACAATGAGCAGTTCTTC	CASSLGKAGDLYNEQFF
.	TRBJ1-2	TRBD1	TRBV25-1	TGTGCCAGCCAGAGGTCGGGACAGGAATCGGGTGGCTACACCTTC	CASQRSGQESGGYTF
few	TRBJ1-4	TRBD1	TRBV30	TGTGCCTGGAGTGTACCCGACAGGGACAATGAAAAACTGTTTTTT	CAWSVPDRDNEKLFF
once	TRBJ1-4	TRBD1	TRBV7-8	TGTGCCAGCAGCAACCCAGAGGACAGGGAGAATGAAAAACTGTTTTTT	CASSNPEDRENEKLFF
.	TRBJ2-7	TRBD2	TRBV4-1	TGCGCCAGCAGCCAAGATCGGAGCGAGCGGGAGTTTGCTGAGCAGTACTTC	CASSQDRSEREFAEQYF
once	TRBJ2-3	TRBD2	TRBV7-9	TGTGCCAGCAGCCTCGCTAGCGGAAACACAGATACGCAGTATTTT	CASSLASGNTDTQYF
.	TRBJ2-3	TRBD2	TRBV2	TGTGCCAGCAGTGCCCCCGAGTCGTGGGCTAGCGGCACTAATACGCAGTATTTT	CASSAPESWASGTNTQYF
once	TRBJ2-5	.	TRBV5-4	TGTGCCAGCAGCTTGGGCGGCCAAGAGACCCAGTACTTC	CASSLGGQETQYF
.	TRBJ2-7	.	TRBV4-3	TGCGCCAGCAGCCAAGATAGGCGTAGGAGGGCCTCCTACGAGCAGTACTTC	CASSQDRRRRASYEQYF
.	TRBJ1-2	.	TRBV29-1	TGCAGCGTTGATGAGGGTTTCTCCTATGGCTACACCTTC	CSVDEGFSYGYTF
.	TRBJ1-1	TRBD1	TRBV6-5	TGTGCCAGCAGGCGACAGGGAAGCACTGAAGCTTTCTTT	CASRRQGSTEAFF
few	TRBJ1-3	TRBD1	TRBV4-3	TGCGCCAGCAGCCAGCAGGGGACAGGTGGAAACACCATATATTTT	CASSQQGTGGNTIYF
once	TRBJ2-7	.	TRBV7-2	TGTGCCAGCAGCTTAGGAGACTGGCCTCGGGAGCAGTACTTC	CASSLGDWPREQYF
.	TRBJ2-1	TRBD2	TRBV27	TGTGCCAGCAGTTTATTTCGGCTAGCGGGAGTGGGTGAGCAGTTCTTC	CASSLFRLAGVGEQFF
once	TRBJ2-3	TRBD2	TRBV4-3	TGCGCCAGCAGCCCGCACCTAGCGGGAGGGGATCGAGATACGCAGTATTTT	CASSPHLAGGDRDTQYF
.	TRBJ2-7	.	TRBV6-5	TGTGCCAGCAGTTCTACGGTTACCTACGAGCAGTACTTC	CASSSTVTYEQYF
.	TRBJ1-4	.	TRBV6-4	TGTGCCAGCAGTGACGTCGGTTATGAAAAACTGTTTTTT	CASSDVGYEKLFF
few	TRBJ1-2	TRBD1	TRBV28	TGTGCCAGCAGTTTCCCGCCCGGACAGGGGGAATATGGCTACACCTTC	CASSFPPGQGEYGYTF
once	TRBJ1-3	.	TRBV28	TGTGCCAGCAGTTTGGGAGGCAGGCGAAGCCAAGGCACCATATATTTT	CASSLGGRRSQGTIYF
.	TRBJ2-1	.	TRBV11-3	TGTGCCAGCAGCTTAATGGGGCCAAATGAGCAGTTCTTC	CASSLMGPNEQFF
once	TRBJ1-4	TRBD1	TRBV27	TGTGCCAGCAAACCACAGGGGGCGGTAGCAACTAATGAAAAACTGTTTTTT	CASKPQGAVATNEKLFF
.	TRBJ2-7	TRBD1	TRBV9	TGTGCCAGCAGCGCTCGACAGGGGGCGAGTGAGCAGTACTTC	CASSARQGASEQYF
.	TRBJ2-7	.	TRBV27	TGTGCCAGCAGTCAGGGCAGACAGGCCGAAGGGTACGAGCAGTACTTC	CASSQGRQAEGYEQYF
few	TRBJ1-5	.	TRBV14	TGTGCCAGCAGCCGCGGACAGTTCTTCAATCAGCCCCAGCATTTT	CASSRGQFFNQPQHF
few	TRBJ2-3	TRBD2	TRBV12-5	TGTGCTAGTGATGCGGGGGGCACAGATACGCAGTATTTT	CASDAGGTDTQYF
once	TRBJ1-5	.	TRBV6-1	TGTGCCAGCAGTGAATCCCCCGACTCGGATACAGGTCTCTTCGGCAATCAGCCCCAGCATTTT	CASSESPDSDTGLFGNQPQHF
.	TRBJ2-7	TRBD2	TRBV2	TGTGCCAGCAGTGTACGACTAGCGGAGAGCTCCTACGAGCAGTACTTC	CASSVRLAESSYEQYF
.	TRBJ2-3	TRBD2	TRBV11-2	TGTGCCAGCAGCCTAACTAGCGCGACCTCGGGGTATTTT	CASSLTSATSGYF
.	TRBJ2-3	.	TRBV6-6	TGTGCCAGCAGTTACTCCTTAGGGGGTACGCAGTATTTT	CASSYSLGGTQYF
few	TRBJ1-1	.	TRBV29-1	TGCAGCTCAATCCGGCAGGCGAACACTGAAGCTTTCTTT	CSSIRQANTEAFF
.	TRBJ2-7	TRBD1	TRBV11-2	TGTGCCAGCAGCTCCTCCGGGACAGGGGGCAAGGGTTACGAGCAGTACTTC	CASSSSGTGGKGYEQYF
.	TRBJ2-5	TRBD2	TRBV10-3	TGTGCCATCTCCGGCCTAGCGGGAAAAGAGACCCAGTACTTC	CAISGLAGKETQYF
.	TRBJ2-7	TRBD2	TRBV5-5	TGTGCCAGCAGCTTGGGGGCTAGCGGTAAAGACTCCTACGAGCAGTACTTC	CASSLGASGKDSYEQYF
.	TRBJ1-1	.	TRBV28	TGTGCCAGCAGTTTAGGGGGGGCGCGGAACACTGAAGCTTTCTTT	CASSLGGARNTEAFF
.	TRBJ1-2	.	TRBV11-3	TGTGCCAGCAGCTTGGGCAGGGGCAATTCTGGCTACACCTTC	CASSLGRGNSGYTF
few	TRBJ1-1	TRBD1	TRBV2	TGTGCCAGAAGGGGGCTGGACACTGAAGCTTTCTTT	CARRGLDTEAFF
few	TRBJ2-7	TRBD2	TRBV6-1	TGTGCCAGCAGTGGAAATCCGGGACTAGTCGGCGGGTTCGAGCAGTACTTC	CASSGNPGLVGGFEQYF
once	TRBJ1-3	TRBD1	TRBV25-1	TGTGCCAGCAGTGAAAGCGGGCAGGGGGGCTCTGGAAACACCATATATTTT	CASSESGQGGSGNTIYF
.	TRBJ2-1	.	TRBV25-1	TGTGCCAGCAGTGAGTGTGGAGAGCCCTACAATGAGCAGTTCTTC	CASSECGEPYNEQFF
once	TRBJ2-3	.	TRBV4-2	TGTGCCAGCACCCCACACGTAGCGACTAGCACAGATACGCAGTATTTT	CASTPHVATSTDTQYF
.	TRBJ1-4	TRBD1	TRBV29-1	TGCAGCGTTGTGGTCAGGGGGGTCCCTAATGAAAAACTGTTTTTT	CSVVVRGVPNEKLFF
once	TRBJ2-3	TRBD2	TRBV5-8	TGTGCCAGCAGCCGGGGGCTAGCGGGTACAATGGGCACAGATACGCAGTATTTT	CASSRGLAGTMGTDTQYF